This T cell receptor beta chain was observed in a study of PD-L1 blockade in urothelial cancer. For the study at large: About 85% of the 29 patients were males with bladder-origin urothelial cancer. The analyses of blood took place 3 weeks (second dose) and 6 weeks after treatment start. Median T cell yield from blood was fewer than 150,000.

On this clone itself: What it binds is not known.

This CDR3 has 20 residues. Time point meaning: pretreatment peripheral blood. The data were produced by immunoSEQ multiplex PCR, yet TCRdb's version contains in-frame clones alone and is incomplete. This sample carries around 70,000 clones, 84% of them seen once, and the ten largest clones take around a tenth. Study results and caveats: Tumor-associated blood clones were expanded more by durable-benefit patients at 3 weeks.

The TCR sequence derives from an older woman with urothelial cancer. The rearrangement joins TRBV21-1 to TRBJ2-7; the tabulated D call, TRBD2, remains unverified against the DNA. TRBV21-1 is a pseudogene segment. The material sequenced was PBMCs, taken around atezolizumab (anti-PD-L1) treatment. The CDR3 is CASSKAQGGIIGPVPYEQYF. In DNA, the CDR3 is TGTGCCAGCAGCAAAGCGCAGGGCGGGATAATAGGACCAGTCCCCTACGAGCAGTACTTC.